Each of the 30 T cell receptor beta chains below was sequenced from the same sample in a study of blood T cell repertoires in COVID-19. Sequenced by immunoSEQ multiplex PCR; TCRdb stores in-frame clones only, minus some. The profile covers more than 85,000 clones, with roughly 82% appearing a single time and roughly 7.9% taken by the ten largest. The specimen sequenced was peripheral blood. Receptor source: an elderly woman with active or convalescent COVID-19.

V is TRBV6-5 and J is TRBJ2-3; TRBD1 is a possible D gene (6 bases). V was trimmed by 4 bases and J by 0 bases, leaving 8 bases between them. Germline loops: CDR1 MNHEY, CDR2 SVGAGI. The CDR3 runs to 14 residues. The CDR3 sequence is CASSWDTSTDTQYF. The DNA of the CDR3 is TGTGCCAGCAGTTGGGACACTAGCACAGATACGCAGTATTTT.

The V and J genes are TRBV19 and TRBJ2-5; a weak D match, TRBD1 (6 bases). Trimming took off 5 bases at V and 5 bases at J, with 18 bases between the two ends. The CDR3 totals 15 residues. Per germline, CDR1 LNHDA and CDR2 SQIVND (reference sequence). The chain's CDR3 is CASSDRNGGVETQYF. DNA of the CDR3: TGTGCCAGTAGTGACAGGAACGGTGGAGTGGAGACCCAGTACTTC.

The chain uses TRBV29-1 and TRBJ2-3; 10 nucleotides match TRBD2. Trimming at V came to 3 bases and at J to 0 bases, leaving 6 bases not matched to a gene. The CDR3 is 16 amino acids. CDR1 and CDR2 (germline): SQVTM, ANQGSEA. DNA of the CDR3: TGCAGCGTTGAGTTTCTAGCGGGAGCTAGCACAGATACGCAGTATTTT. Residues: CSVEFLAGASTDTQYF.

This chain links TRBV29-1 with TRBJ2-7, with 9 bases fitting TRBD2. V trimming: 1 base; J trimming: 7 bases; junction bases outside the gene matches: 5. The CDR3 has 13 residues. Germline V gene lookup returns CDR1 SQVTM and CDR2 ANQGSEA. In nucleotides, the CDR3 is TGCAGCGTTGAAGTAGGACTAGCGACTGAGCAGTACTTC. Translated, it gives CSVEVGLATEQYF.

This CDR3 is CASSLTATGTTNSYEQYF. The CDR3 DNA follows: TGTGCCAGCAGCTTAACGGCGACCGGGACTACCAACTCCTACGAGCAGTACTTC. The rearrangement joins TRBV7-3 to TRBJ2-7; TRBD2 aligns across 7 bases. After removal of 0 bases from V and 0 bases from J, the junction contained 11 bases not matched to a gene. CDR1 and CDR2 from the germline V gene are SGHTA and FQGTGA. The CDR3 runs 18 residues. Based on the CDR3 plus reference TRBV7-3 and TRBJ2-7, the full variable domain is GAGVSQTPSNKVTEKGKYVELRCDPISGHTALYWYRQSLGQGPEFLIYFQGTGAADDSGLPNDRFFAVRPEGSVSTLKIQRTERGDSAVYLCASSLTATGTTNSYEQYFGPGTRLTVT.

Details on this clone: Other nucleotide sequences in the sample specify the same CDR3. The J gene is TRBJ2-1, the V gene TRBV12-3 or TRBV12-4; D remains unclear. There are 13 residues in the CDR3. Between the trimmed V and J ends, which lost 8 bases and 2 bases, there was a span of 10 bases. The CDR3 DNA is TGTGCCAGCTCTCCGACACCCTACAATGAGCAGTTCTTC. This translates into CASSPTPYNEQFF.

The chain couples TRBV9 to TRBJ2-7; 7 nucleotides align to TRBD2. Germline V lookup: CDR1 SGDLS, CDR2 YYNGEE. This CDR3 spans 15 amino acids. V shed 0 bases, J shed 4 bases, and the junction held 7 bases outside the gene matches. CDR3 sequence (DNA): TGTGCCAGCAGCGTAGTGGACGGACTAGAATACGAGCAGTACTTC. Encoded protein: CASSVVDGLEYEQYF.

The chain recombines TRBV19 with TRBJ1-1; D unclear. CDR1 and CDR2 (germline): LNHDA, SQIVND (reference sequence). Trimming took off 4 bases at V and 1 base at J, with 7 bases between the two ends. The CDR3 length is 13 residues. The CDR3 sequence: CASSSVPNTEAFF. CDR3 DNA sequence: TGTGCCAGTAGTAGCGTCCCGAACACTGAAGCTTTCTTT.

The chain links TRBV2 to TRBJ2-3; 7 nucleotides agree with TRBD2. There are 14 residues in the CDR3. The germline CDR1 and CDR2 sequences are SNHLY and FYNNEI. The ends lost 8 bases at V and 2 bases at J; junction bases unmatched: 7. CDR3 coding DNA: TGTGCCAGCGAGAGTAGCGGGTACACAGATACGCAGTATTTT. It specifies CASESSGYTDTQYF. The full variable domain, completed using reference TRBV2 and TRBJ2-3, is EPEVTQTPSHQVTQMGQEVILRCVPISNHLYFYWYRQILGQKVEFLVSFYNNEISEKSEIFDDQFSVERPDGSNFTLKIRSTKLEDSAMYFCASESSGYTDTQYFGPGTRLTVL.

In this sample, this clone turned up once. V and J are TRBV18 and TRBJ2-3; D gene uncertain. V lost 6 bases and J 2 bases, leaving 9 bases between the germline ends. This CDR3 spans 13 amino acids. Germline CDR1 and CDR2: KGHSH and LQKENI. The CDR3 sequence: CASSNSDTDTQYF. The CDR3 DNA reads as TGTGCCAGCTCCAACTCTGACACAGATACGCAGTATTTT.

The V and J genes are TRBV7-6 and TRBJ2-7; 7 bases fit TRBD1. The CDR3 runs to 14 residues. Germline V gives CDR1 SGHVS, CDR2 FNYEAQ. V lost 4 bases, J lost 5 bases, and 8 bases stayed unmatched. CDR3 amino acids: CASSWETGQHEQYF. CDR3 bases: TGTGCCAGCAGCTGGGAGACAGGGCAACACGAGCAGTACTTC.

The gene calls are TRBV28 and TRBJ2-3; the D gene is possibly TRBD1 (6 bases). The CDR3 spans 13 residues. Looked up from germline, CDR1 is MDHEN and CDR2 is SYDVKM. Trimming removed 5 bases from V and 5 bases from J, with 11 bases in between. CDR3 loop: CASSNRVLDTQYF. The DNA of the CDR3 is TGTGCCAGCAGTAACAGGGTTTTAGATACGCAGTATTTT.

This clone occurred once. The V and J genes are TRBV9 and TRBJ2-7; 8 bases align to TRBD2. Germline V gives CDR1 SGDLS, CDR2 YYNGEE. This CDR3 contains 15 residues. Trimming cost V 4 bases and J 4 bases; bases outside gene matches: 10. CDR3 loop: CASSSRSSGKYEQYF. In DNA, the CDR3 is TGTGCCAGCAGCTCCCGAAGTAGCGGGAAGTACGAGCAGTACTTC. The whole variable domain, filled in from reference TRBV9 and TRBJ2-7, reads DSGVTQTPKHLITATGQRVTLRCSPRSGDLSVYWYQQSLDQGLQFLIQYYNGEERAKGNILERFSAQQFPDLHSELNLSSLELGDSALYFCASSSRSSGKYEQYFGPGTRLTVT.

In DNA form, the CDR3 reads TGCGCCAGCAGCTTGGGGTACTTAGGGACTAGCGGGAGCCGCGTCGACTACGAGCAGTACTTC. The encoded protein is CASSLGYLGTSGSRVDYEQYF. The chain employs TRBV5-1 and TRBJ2-7; 14 nucleotides match TRBD2. V trimming: 0 bases; J trimming: 3 bases; junction bases outside the gene matches: 17. The length of the CDR3 is 21 residues. The germline CDR1 and CDR2 sequences are SGHRS and YFSETQ.

The chain is built from TRBV5-1 and TRBJ2-3; TRBD1 matches 7 bases. V shed 0 bases and J 1 base; nucleotides not matched to a gene: 8. The germline V gene encodes CDR1 SGHRS and CDR2 YFSETQ. CDR3 length equals 17 residues. As DNA, the CDR3 is TGCGCCAGCAGCTTGGCCAAAACAGGGGATGGCACAGATACGCAGTATTTT. Its translation is CASSLAKTGDGTDTQYF.

This sequence joins TRBV18 and TRBJ1-5; a weak D match, TRBD1 (5 bases). V was trimmed by 3 bases and J by 3 bases, leaving 12 bases between them. CDR1 KGHSH and CDR2 LQKENI come from the germline V gene. The CDR3 consists of 15 residues. The CDR3 spells CASSPDRLSNQPQHF. The CDR3 nucleotides read TGTGCCAGCTCACCCGACAGACTCTCCAATCAGCCCCAGCATTTT.

The sample holds a few counts of this clone. The chain recombines TRBV5-4 with TRBJ1-5; D not certain. V was pared by 2 bases and J by 1 base, with 10 bases between. The CDR3 loop spans 15 amino acids. Germline V gene data show CDR1 as SGHNT and CDR2 as YYREEE (reference sequence). The CDR3 loop reads CASSLSPRSNQPQHF. CDR3 DNA: TGTGCCAGCAGCTTAAGCCCTCGGAGCAATCAGCCCCAGCATTTT.

The CDR3 DNA sequence: TGTGCCAGCAGCCGAATGACAGGGGTACGGAACACTGAAGCTTTCTTT. It translates to CASSRMTGVRNTEAFF. J is TRBJ1-1 and V is TRBV3-1 (or the pseudogene TRBV3-2); TRBD1 aligns across 8 bases. Losses at the gene ends were 4 bases for V and 1 base for J; bases not matched to a gene: 8. Germline V gives CDR1 LGHDT, CDR2 YNNKEL (reference sequence). The CDR3 is 16 amino acids.

This sequence joins TRBV5-1 and TRBJ1-3; 8 bases map to TRBD1. CDR1 is SGHRS, CDR2 YFSETQ, per germline. This CDR3 spans 14 amino acids. V lost 3 bases, J lost 2 bases, and 1 base stayed unmatched. CDR3 sequence: CASSSTGAGNTIYF. CDR3 coding DNA: TGCGCCAGCAGCTCGACAGGGGCTGGAAACACCATATATTTT.

The V gene is TRBV5-1, the J gene TRBJ2-7; D remains unclear. The CDR3 is made up of 11 amino acids. CDR1 and CDR2 (germline): SGHRS, YFSETQ. The ends were cut back, 2 bases at V and 4 bases at J, with 4 bases in the middle. CDR3 nucleotide sequence: TGCGCCAGCAGCTTCCAGTACGAGCAGTACTTC. This encodes CASSFQYEQYF.

The rearrangement uses TRBV5-4 and TRBJ1-3; D is uncertain. The germline V gene encodes CDR1 SGHNT and CDR2 YYREEE (reference sequence). This CDR3 is built from 15 residues. The germline V and J ends were trimmed by 3 bases and 0 bases, with 10 bases remaining between them. The DNA of the CDR3 is TGTGCCAGCAGCTATCCGGGGTCCTCTGGAAACACCATATATTTT. Protein sequence: CASSYPGSSGNTIYF.

This sequence joins TRBV6-5 and TRBJ1-4, with D possibly matching TRBD1 (5 bases). Germline V gives CDR1 MNHEY, CDR2 SVGAGI. CDR3 size: 12 residues. V was shortened by 8 bases and J by 7 bases, with 11 bases between the two germline ends. The CDR3 spells CASRGEAEKLFF. The CDR3 coding sequence is TGTGCCAGCCGGGGGGAGGCTGAAAAACTGTTTTTT.

The gene calls are TRBV15 and TRBJ2-5; D possibly corresponds to TRBD2 (6 bases). CDR1 and CDR2 from the germline V gene are LNHNV and YYDKDF (reference sequence). There are 13 residues in the CDR3. V lost 8 bases and J 1 base, leaving 11 bases between the germline ends. CDR3 region: CATGRQTQETQYF. CDR3 sequence (DNA): TGTGCCACCGGGAGGCAGACCCAAGAGACCCAGTACTTC.

The J gene is TRBJ1-2, the V gene TRBV18, with 9 bases lining up with TRBD1. V shed 0 bases, J shed 4 bases, and the junction held 9 bases outside the gene matches. The CDR3 runs to 17 residues. The germline gives CDR1 KGHSH, CDR2 LQKENI. CDR3 in DNA: TGTGCCAGCTCACCACCGAATAGGCCGGACAGGGGCTATGGCTACACCTTC. As protein: CASSPPNRPDRGYGYTF.

CDR3 bases: TGTGCCAGTACGACCGGAGGGGGAAACACCATATATTTT. This translates into CASTTGGGNTIYF. The rearrangement uses TRBV19 and TRBJ1-3, with D unclear. V was clipped by 7 bases and J by 4 bases, with 11 bases between them. The CDR3 covers 13 residues. Germline CDR1 is LNHDA and CDR2 is SQIVND (reference sequence).

The V and J genes are TRBV3-1 (or the pseudogene TRBV3-2) and TRBJ2-7; the match to TRBD1 covers 9 bases. This CDR3 is 17 amino acids long. Per germline, CDR1 LGHDT and CDR2 YNNKEL (reference sequence). Unmatched junction bases numbered 12, after V lost 0 bases and J lost 6 bases. CDR3 bases: TGTGCCAGCAGCCAAGAATGGAGTGGGACAGGGTTTCCCGAGCAGTACTTC. Translated: CASSQEWSGTGFPEQYF.

The rearrangement links TRBV5-4 to TRBJ1-1; 9 positions agree with TRBD1. Germline CDR1 SGHNT, CDR2 YYREEE (reference sequence). Unmatched junction bases numbered 7, after V lost 1 base and J lost 12 bases. This CDR3 comprises 13 residues. The DNA of the CDR3 is TGTGCCAGCAGCTTGTTGGACAGGGGTAAAACTTTCTTT. This gives the protein CASSLLDRGKTFF.

In nucleotides, the CDR3 is TGTGCCTGGAGACTCCAGGGGGCGAGGCTCCACTTT. This gives the protein CAWRLQGARLHF. The chain employs TRBV30 and TRBJ1-6; 8 nucleotides line up with TRBD1. The CDR3 sequence is 12 residues long. Germline CDR1 GTSNPN, CDR2 SVGIG (reference sequence). The J segment lost 16 bases and the V segment lost 3 bases, leaving 8 bases of the junction unmatched.

The gene calls are TRBV5-5 and TRBJ2-7; the D gene is possibly TRBD1 (5 bases). CDR1 and CDR2 from the germline V gene are SGHKS and YYEKEE (reference sequence). The CDR3 spans 14 residues. Trimming pared 4 bases from V and 3 bases from J, leaving 14 bases between. The CDR3 sequence: CASSLGALGYEQYF. DNA for the CDR3: TGTGCCAGCAGCCTAGGGGCTCTTGGCTACGAGCAGTACTTC.

The chain carries TRBV19 and TRBJ1-2; 8 bases agree with TRBD1. CDR1 LNHDA and CDR2 SQIVND come from the germline V gene (reference sequence). J lost 4 bases, V lost 8 bases, and 3 bases had no gene match. The CDR3 extends over 12 amino acids. CDR3 residues: CASGQGIYGYTF. Here the CDR3 DNA reads TGTGCCAGTGGACAGGGAATCTATGGCTACACCTTC.